Described below is a single T cell receptor beta chain sequence and its context. This record belongs to a study of blood T cell repertoires in COVID-19. The overall study: PBMCs, B-cell-depleted T cells, or T cells provided the cDNA or gDNA that made up the material.

Assay: immunoSEQ multiplex PCR; the TCRdb copy retains only in-frame clones and omits some. The sample consists of approximately 120,000 clones, 84% of them appearing once. This CDR3 is 11 amino acids long. Germline CDR1 MRHNA, CDR2 SNTAGT. Trimming pared 11 bases from V and 8 bases from J, leaving 14 bases between. This clonotype was sampled from a woman of 80 years or more with active or convalescent COVID-19. V is TRBV6-4 and J is TRBJ2-3; the D gene is possibly TRBD1 (6 bases). The source material was peripheral blood. CDR3 coding DNA: TGTGCCCTCGCTGGGGGCGGTACGCAGTATTTT. It is translated as CALAGGGTQYF.